One sample yielded the 4 T cell receptor beta chains listed below, sequenced in a study of cytomegalovirus exposure and HLA in healthy donors. The PCR had 60 Vbeta and 13 Jbeta primers. Generated by immunoSEQ multiplex PCR, the TCRdb table keeps only in-frame clones and is missing some. This table has under 150,000 clones, more than 80% appearing once. Sequenced: PBMCs. These TCRs come from a man between 25 and 39 years old in good health and CMV-seronegative.

This sequence joins TRBV7-9 and TRBJ2-5, with TRBD2 matching over 14 bases. Looked up from germline, CDR1 is SEHNR and CDR2 is FQNEAQ (reference sequence). This CDR3 has 15 amino acids. V lost 5 bases to trimming and J lost 5 bases; unmatched junction nucleotides: 4. The CDR3, as DNA: TGTGCCAGCAGCCGACTAGCGGGAGGGTGGGAGACCCAGTACTTC. Residues: CASSRLAGGWETQYF.

The chain joins TRBV11-3 to TRBJ2-7; no firm D call. There are 13 residues in the CDR3. Germline V CDR1 and CDR2: SGHNT, YENEEA. V lost 5 bases and J lost 3, with 11 bases in between. This CDR3 is CASSTYSYYEQYF. The CDR3, as DNA: TGTGCCAGCAGCACTTATTCGTACTACGAGCAGTACTTC.

The chain joins TRBV29-1 to TRBJ1-5, with 10 bases lining up with TRBD1. In germline, CDR1 is SQVTM, CDR2 ANQGSEA. After removal of 4 bases from V and 5 bases from J, the junction contained 2 bases not matched to a gene. The CDR3 is made up of 13 amino acids. CDR3 region: CSVGQGADQPQHF. Written as DNA, the CDR3 is TGCAGCGTTGGACAGGGGGCCGATCAGCCCCAGCATTTT. Complete variable domain (other parts from reference TRBV29-1 and TRBJ1-5): SAVISQKPSRDICQRGTSLTIQCQVDSQVTMMFWYRQQPGQSLTLIATANQGSEATYESGFVIDKFPISRPNLTFSTLTVSNMSPEDSSIYLCSVGQGADQPQHFGDGTRLSIL.

The CDR3 DNA is TGTGCCATCAGTGAAGCGGGAGGGCCGAGGAACGAGCAGTACTTC. This encodes CAISEAGGPRNEQYF. The chain is built from TRBV10-3 and TRBJ2-7, with 10 bases matching TRBD2. J lost 5 bases, V lost 3 bases, and 7 bases had no gene match. Germline-derived CDR1 and CDR2 are ENHRY and SYGVKD. CDR3 length: 15 amino acids.